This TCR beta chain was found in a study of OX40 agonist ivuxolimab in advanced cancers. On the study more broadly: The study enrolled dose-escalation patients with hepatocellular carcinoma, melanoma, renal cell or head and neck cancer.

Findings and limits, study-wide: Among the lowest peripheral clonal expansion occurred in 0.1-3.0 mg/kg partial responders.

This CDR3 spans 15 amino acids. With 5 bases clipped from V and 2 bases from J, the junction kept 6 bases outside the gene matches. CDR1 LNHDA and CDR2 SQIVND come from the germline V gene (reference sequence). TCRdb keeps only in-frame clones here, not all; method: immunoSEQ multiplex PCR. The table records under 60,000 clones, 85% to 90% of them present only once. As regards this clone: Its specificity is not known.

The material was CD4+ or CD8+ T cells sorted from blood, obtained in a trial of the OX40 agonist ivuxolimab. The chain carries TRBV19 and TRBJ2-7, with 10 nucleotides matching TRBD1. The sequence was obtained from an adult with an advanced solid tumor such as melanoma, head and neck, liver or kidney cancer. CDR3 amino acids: CASSAGTGATYEQYF. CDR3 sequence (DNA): TGTGCCAGTAGTGCCGGGACAGGGGCTACCTACGAGCAGTACTTC.